The clone carrying this TCR beta chain came up a few times. The antigen remains undetermined. The data belong to a study of CD8+ T cells in alopecia areata. Looking at the study overall: Treated patients were given oral tofacitinib, which was dosed at 5 to 10 mg twice daily. After 6 to 18 months of tofacitinib, follow-up continued 6 months off drug. Notes on the study in general: Sharing of TCR sequences between patients (possibly for HLA-related reasons) was less clear than in mice.

The CDR3 has 12 amino acids. Germline V gene sequence: CDR1 SQVTM, CDR2 ANQGSEA. V dropped 6 bases and J dropped 3 bases, with 10 bases sitting between them. TCR sequencing used cDNA made by reverse transcription of extracted RNA. Generated by immunoSEQ multiplex PCR, the TCRdb table keeps only in-frame clones and is missing some. Of 140,000 to 150,000 clones listed, 51% are singletons. The V gene is TRBV29-1, the J gene TRBJ2-3; D unclear. Sequences were derived from CD4+ T cells sorted from blood, sampled at week 0. The source of this sequence is a human donor with alopecia areata. Here the CDR3 DNA reads TGCAGCGTCGCTCCCGGTACAGATACGCAGTATTTT. Translation: CSVAPGTDTQYF.